The TCR beta chain under discussion was sequenced for a study of radiation and T cells in renal cell carcinoma (dated by TCRdb to the early 2020s). Background for the entire study: The samples were drawn from a clinical trial, where primary renal cell carcinomas were treated with 15 Gy of stereotactic body radiation therapy and then removed by nephrectomy 4 weeks afterward. In total, 50 to 60 samples, comprising 26 tumors and roughly 27 peripheral blood samples, were subjected to TCR beta sequencing. Across all 50 or so samples, 4,016,671 unique CDR3 nucleotide sequences, encoding about 2,700,000 unique CDR3 amino acid sequences, were identified.

Study-wide findings and limitations: An increase in top tumor clonotypes in blood was observed from baseline to 2 weeks post-radiation, followed by contraction by 4 weeks, which was taken to suggest transient expansion of tumor-resident clones. No pretreatment tumor biopsies were available, so the baseline intratumoral presence of clonotypes could not be determined. Because the trial had a single-armed design, the trial could not examine how radiation dose or scheduling affected the TCR repertoire. Tracking of blood repertoire dynamics stopped at approximately four weeks after treatment, with no follow-up past that point.

The time point tag for this specimen amounts to: baseline pretreatment blood. This specimen's treatment or condition label, interpreted: 15 Gy SBRT to primary tumor, nephrectomy 4 weeks later. To follow tumor-enriched clonotypes, serial peripheral blood was collected from radiation-treated patients at baseline and at 2 weeks and 4 weeks after SBRT. Every patient's renal cell carcinoma showed clear cell pathology. The QIAamp DNA Blood Mini Kit (Qiagen) was used to prepare genomic DNA for TCR sequencing. Only samples passing all quality control checks were included in the analyses. Points on this clone: This receptor's antigen is unknown. Base qualities were left out, and no much larger clone turns up one base away.

TCR beta libraries were generated from genomic DNA with the immunoSEQ kit, following the manufacturer's recommendations. For library preparation, a first multiplex PCR was performed with proprietary primers, followed by a second PCR in which unique barcodes were added, and bead cleanups were performed after each round. A kit-provided positive control reaction and a negative control reaction were included in every sample batch. The final libraries underwent checking on an Agilent 4200 TapeStation D1000 ScreenTape, volumetric pooling, and quantification by qPCR. Sequencing was performed on an Illumina NextSeq500 with a MidOutput 150-cycle cartridge, and 156 Read1 and 15 Index1 cycles were run with kit custom primers. The pooled library was loaded at approximately 0.95 pM with about 18% PhiX control spiked in. As for how the authors treated the data: Vendor-processed data were analyzed in R, with a clonotype defined as all T cells sharing the same CDR3 nucleotide sequence. For clone abundance analyses, frequencies were normalized to the 10,000 most abundant clones per sample. Before analysis, public T cell clones were removed, and these numbered fewer than six per sample on average. An abundance difference of at least 32-fold between compartments was the criterion for calling clonotypes tumor-enriched or baseline blood-enriched. A beta-binomial differential abundance model was applied to find clonotypes that expanded or contracted between blood time points. Tumor-blood repertoire similarity was measured with the Baroni-Urbani and Buser coefficient, and group comparisons used two-tailed Wilcoxon tests in R. What TCRdb holds here is the immuneACCESS table cut down to in-frame rearrangements. Part of the clones is not present; checked against another copy, under half of the missing clones reflect an unresolved V gene, and the others are unexplained. V and J calls and clone size are those listed in that table; D and trimming were worked out from the DNA. This sample gives about 150,000 clones in total; approximately 90% of them show up just once. The ten largest clones add up to 3.5% to 5% of the sample.

The CDR3 measures 14 amino acids from cysteine to phenylalanine. The sequence is cut down to CDR3 DNA, 42 bases in frame from base 1. The junction shows trimming of 0 bases on V and 7 bases on J, plus 12 bases between the germline ends. CDR1 and CDR2 (SGDLS, YYNGEE) derive from the germline V gene. The origin of this receptor is a woman aged 70 to 79 with renal cell carcinoma. The chain was built from TRBV9 and TRBJ2-3, and possibly TRBD1, on 5 matching bases. The starting material was blood, obtained from a patient whose treatment included radiotherapy and nephrectomy. The encoded CDR3 is CASSVVGQGHTQYF. The DNA is TGTGCCAGCAGCGTAGTGGGCCAGGGTCATACGCAGTATTTT.